A single sample gave rise to the 19 T cell receptor beta chains below, sequenced in a study of T cells in Graves' hyperthyroidism and ophthalmopathy (dated by TCRdb to about 2019). Preparation of the library involved multiplex PCR. TCRdb records Illumina HiSeq 2000 as the sequencer. The TCR beta CDR3 regions were amplified from the RNA transcripts. The first round of RT-PCR for the TCR CDR3 was performed with the HTBI primer set and the Qiagen OneStep RT-PCR kit. The public reads were run again by TCRdb, first through fastp at Q25 and then through MiXCR, and only productive beta chains were kept. Each entry is one CDR3 protein sequence, shown with its most common DNA and genes. This sample comprises roughly 570,000 distinct CDR3 sequences, about 45% of them detected only once. Over 15% of the sample comes from the top ten. The sequencing input was peripheral blood or thyroid tissue (not recorded which). These receptors were taken from an adult woman with Graves' disease, either hyperthyroidism or ophthalmopathy (not recorded which).

J is TRBJ1-5 and V is TRBV7-2; D is unresolved. Germline assignment: CDR1 SGHTA and CDR2 FQGNSA. The V end lost 0 bases, the J end lost 11 bases, and 23 bases lay between the germline ends. There are 17 residues in the CDR3. The CDR3, as DNA: TGTGCCAGCAGCTTAGCGCAAGGCGGCCTCGAGGAAGAGACCCAGCATTTT. Its protein is CASSLAQGGLEEETQHF.

Note on this clonotype: At one of its ends the junction is not consistent with the germline gene, which may arise from a read error. The V and J genes are TRBV7-9 and TRBJ2-7, with TRBD1 as a possible D gene (6 bases). Germline values: CDR1 SEHNR, CDR2 FQNEAQ (reference sequence). The CDR3 sequence is 15 residues long. The CDR3 loop is CASSQTEAHGQGTYF. The CDR3 bases are TGCGCCAGCAGCCAAACCGAGGCCCACGGGCAGGGGACGTACTTC.

The chain has TRBV29-1 and TRBJ2-1; 8 nucleotides agree with TRBD1. The CDR3 is 12 residues long. Losses at the gene ends were 4 bases for V and 4 bases for J; bases not matched to a gene: 0. The germline V gene has CDR1 SQVTM and CDR2 ANQGSEA. In DNA form, the CDR3 reads TGCAGCGTTGGGACAGGGTACAATGAGCAGTTCTTC. Amino acid sequence: CSVGTGYNEQFF.

This clonotype was counted ten times or more. The chain employs TRBV2 and TRBJ1-1; D unresolved. Per germline, CDR1 SNHLY and CDR2 FYNNEI. The CDR3 totals 14 residues. V lost 1 base and J lost 4, with 10 bases in between. CDR3 sequence (DNA): TGTGCCAGCAGTGAAGACGACGTCTTCACTGAAGCTTTCTTT. Amino acid sequence: CASSEDDVFTEAFF.

The chain carries TRBV12-3 or TRBV12-4 and TRBJ1-5, with 7 bases lining up with TRBD1. The CDR3 consists of 17 residues. J was trimmed by 2 bases and V by 5 bases; bases with no gene match: 12. CDR3 sequence reads: CASSDGQEGNGNQPQHF. The CDR3 DNA reads TGTGCCAGCAGTGACGGACAGGAGGGGAATGGCAATCAGCCCCAGCATTTT.

The chain joins TRBV29-1 to TRBJ1-5; D perhaps matches TRBD1 (5 bases). The germline gives CDR1 SQVTM, CDR2 ANQGSEA. The CDR3 has 12 residues. V was cut by 6 bases and J by 6 bases, with 12 bases left in between. The CDR3 sequence: CSVAGRAQPQHF. In DNA, the CDR3 is TGCAGCGTAGCAGGGCGCGCTCAGCCCCAGCATTTT.

The gene calls are TRBV19 and TRBJ1-5; D is unresolved. CDR1 is LNHDA, CDR2 SQIVND, per germline (reference sequence). The V end was cut by 6 bases, the J end by 7 bases, with 10 bases between. CDR3 size: 12 residues. The CDR3: CASSYGRQPQHF. The CDR3 DNA sequence: TGTGCCAGTAGCTACGGGCGGCAGCCCCAGCATTTT.

J is TRBJ2-7 and V is TRBV29-1; D possibly corresponds to TRBD1 (5 bases). The germline gives CDR1 SQVTM, CDR2 ANQGSEA. Deletions cut 4 bases from V and 1 base from J, with 11 bases between. The CDR3 contains 13 residues. The CDR3 region is CSVGYPGSYEQYF. CDR3 in DNA: TGCAGCGTTGGTTACCCAGGGTCCTACGAGCAGTACTTC.

Comment on this clonotype: This may be a read error: a much more frequent sequence differs by one nucleotide. J is TRBJ2-2 and V is TRBV11-2; TRBD2 agrees at 10 bases. This CDR3 has 17 residues. Germline V CDR1 and CDR2: SGHAT, FQNNGV. Trimming cost V 4 bases and J 1 base; bases outside gene matches: 6. The DNA for the CDR3 is TGTGCCAGCAGCTCCCTAGCGGGAGCAGGGAACACCGGGGAGCTGTTTTTT. This codes for CASSSLAGAGNTGELFF.

This clonotype was observed many times. The chain recombines TRBV2 with TRBJ1-1; TRBD1 might be the D (5 bases). This CDR3 spans 16 amino acids. Germline V CDR1 and CDR2: SNHLY, FYNNEI. The V end lost 8 bases, the J end lost 8 bases, and 27 bases lay between the germline ends. CDR3 residues: CASGGGWSLASQEAFF. The DNA of the CDR3 is TGTGCCAGCGGGGGGGGTTGGTCCCTTGCCAGCCAAGAAGCTTTCTTT.

This clonotype occurred many times. This chain connects TRBV28 to TRBJ2-2, with D perhaps matching TRBD1 (5 bases). The germline V gene encodes CDR1 MDHEN and CDR2 SYDVKM. The V and J ends lost 8 bases and 6 bases respectively, with 10 bases between them. The CDR3 has 12 amino acids. CDR3 sequence (DNA): TGTGCCAGCCCTTCACAGGCCGGGGAGCTGTTTTTT. It specifies CASPSQAGELFF.

CDR3 amino acids: CSATQDYTSYGYTF. CDR3 DNA sequence: TGCAGCGCGACTCAGGATTATACCAGCTATGGCTACACCTTC. The chain recombines TRBV29-1 with TRBJ1-2; D gene uncertain. Trimming took off 7 bases at V and 4 bases at J, with 19 bases between the two ends. The germline CDR1 and CDR2 sequences are SQVTM and ANQGSEA. The CDR3 extends over 14 amino acids.

This clonotype was counted at least ten times. The chain employs TRBV12-3 or TRBV12-4 and TRBJ2-2; 9 bases match TRBD2. This CDR3 has 15 residues. V dropped 4 bases and J dropped 8; count of bases not matched to a gene: 8. The CDR3 region has the DNA TGTGCCAGCAGTTCTGCTGCGGGAGGGATGGGGGAGCTGTTTTTT. Translating it yields CASSSAAGGMGELFF.

This clonotype was recorded many times. This chain uses TRBV19 with TRBJ2-5, with 14 positions matching TRBD2. V shed 4 bases, J shed 5 bases, and the junction held 3 bases outside the gene matches. This CDR3 has 15 residues. Germline loops: CDR1 LNHDA, CDR2 SQIVND (reference sequence). In DNA form, the CDR3 reads TGTGCCAGTAGTACGCGACTAGCGGGAGGGGAGACCCAGTACTTC. Its protein is CASSTRLAGGETQYF.

This clonotype was seen at least ten times. The rearrangement uses TRBV7-8 and TRBJ1-5; 9 bases line up with TRBD1. CDR3 length: 16 residues. Germline trimming cut 5 bases from V and 2 bases from J; bases unmatched to any gene: 7. Germline V lookup: CDR1 SGHVS, CDR2 FQNEAQ. CDR3 bases: TGTGCCAGCAGCCCCAGGGGGGACAGGGGCAATCAGCCCCAGCATTTT. Translating it yields CASSPRGDRGNQPQHF.

Concerning this clonotype itself: A much larger clone differs from this one at a single base, so this may be a read error. The chain has TRBV5-1 and TRBJ1-1, with D possibly TRBD1 on 5 matching bases. CDR1 and CDR2 (germline): SGHRS, YFSETQ. The CDR3 length is 13 residues. V lost 9 bases, J lost 4 bases, and 16 bases lay in between. The CDR3 nucleotides are TGCGCCACAACGGAGGGGCTGGGCACTGAAGCTTTCTTT. Its protein is CATTEGLGTEAFF.

This clonotype has at least ten counts. The chain combines TRBV11-2 with TRBJ1-5, with TRBD1 identical over 7 bases. Germline CDR1 SGHAT, CDR2 FQNNGV. J was trimmed by 3 bases and V by 0 bases; bases with no gene match: 2. The CDR3 totals 15 residues. The CDR3 region is CASSLDGTDNQPQHF. Here the CDR3 DNA reads TGTGCCAGCAGCTTAGATGGGACAGACAATCAGCCCCAGCATTTT.

This clonotype appeared a few times. This chain uses TRBV10-3 with TRBJ2-5, with D perhaps TRBD1 (6 bases). The CDR3 has 12 residues. Germline loops: CDR1 ENHRY, CDR2 SYGVKD. Trimming pared 5 bases from V and 5 bases from J, leaving 9 bases between. Here the CDR3 reads CAISQGSETQYF. The CDR3 coding sequence is TGTGCCATCAGTCAGGGGAGTGAGACCCAGTACTTC.

The V call is TRBV3-1, the J call TRBJ1-1; D is uncertain. CDR1 and CDR2 (germline): LGHDT, YNNKEL (reference sequence). This CDR3 comprises 13 residues. The germline V and J ends were trimmed by 3 bases and 6 bases, with 11 bases remaining between them. Here the CDR3 reads CASSQGGDAEAFF. The CDR3 nucleotides read TGTGCCAGCAGCCAGGGTGGTGACGCTGAAGCTTTCTTT.